Below are 27 T cell receptor beta chains sequenced from a single sample in a study of technical replicates of blood from a few donors. Data came from immunoSEQ multiplex PCR; TCRdb stores just in-frame clones and leaves some out. The sample yields tens of thousands of clones, just under 97% seen once. Sequenced sample: T cells isolated from PBMCs. These receptors originate from a human donor in good health.

This rearrangement joins TRBV9 to TRBJ2-7; TRBD1 aligns across 7 bases. Germline CDR1 is SGDLS and CDR2 is YYNGEE. The CDR3 loop spans 14 amino acids. The V gene end was trimmed by 0 bases and the J gene end by 4 bases; junction bases not matched to a gene: 4. CDR3 in amino acids: CASSVGLTGYEQYF. CDR3 bases: TGTGCCAGCAGCGTAGGCCTGACAGGGTACGAGCAGTACTTC.

V gene TRBV4-1 combines with J gene TRBJ1-1; 9 bases fit TRBD1. This CDR3 is 15 amino acids long. The germline V gene encodes CDR1 MGHRA and CDR2 YSYEKL. The junction had 12 bases not matched to a gene; V was cut back by 3 bases and J by 10 bases. CDR3: CASSQLTGTGYRAFF. The CDR3, as DNA: TGCGCCAGCAGCCAGCTAACCGGGACAGGGTACCGAGCTTTCTTT.

The V call is TRBV6-6, the J call TRBJ2-5, with D hard to call. The germline gives CDR1 MNHNY, CDR2 SVGAGI (reference sequence). The CDR3 is 13 residues long. V was cut by 5 bases and J by 1 base, with 8 bases left in between. The CDR3 loop is CASSASSQETQYF. CDR3 in DNA: TGTGCCAGCAGTGCTAGTAGCCAAGAGACCCAGTACTTC.

The V gene is TRBV11-3, the J gene TRBJ2-7; possible D gene TRBD2, 5 bases. Germline assignment: CDR1 SGHNT and CDR2 YENEEA. The CDR3 contains 15 residues. Between the trimmed V and J ends, which lost 4 bases and 1 base, there was a span of 14 bases. The CDR3: CASSYSGMQSYEQYF. CDR3 DNA: TGTGCCAGCAGCTACTCCGGGATGCAATCCTACGAGCAGTACTTC.

V gene TRBV19 combines with J gene TRBJ1-2, with a tentative D call TRBD1 (6 bases). Germline-derived CDR1 and CDR2 are LNHDA and SQIVND (reference sequence). This CDR3 spans 13 amino acids. The V end was cut by 4 bases, the J end by 4 bases, with 10 bases between. This CDR3 reads CASSTQGPYGYTF. In DNA, the CDR3 is TGTGCCAGTAGTACGCAGGGGCCCTATGGCTACACCTTC.

This rearrangement joins TRBV30 to TRBJ1-1; 10 bases line up with TRBD1. Per the germline V gene, CDR1 is GTSNPN and CDR2 is SVGIG (reference sequence). Trimming cost V 0 bases and J 1 base; bases outside gene matches: 5. The CDR3 is made up of 16 amino acids. The CDR3, as DNA: TGTGCCTGGAGTGTTTATTGGGACAGGGGGAACACTGAAGCTTTCTTT. This encodes CAWSVYWDRGNTEAFF.

The J gene is TRBJ2-1, the V gene TRBV10-3, with a weak D call TRBD2 (6 bases). The CDR3 covers 15 residues. With 6 bases removed from V and 8 bases from J, the gap between germline ends came to 20 bases. Germline CDR1 is ENHRY and CDR2 is SYGVKD. The CDR3 is CAIRVARGLGHEQFF. CDR3 nucleotides: TGTGCCATCAGGGTTGCACGGGGACTTGGCCATGAGCAGTTCTTC.

This chain connects TRBV14 to TRBJ2-7; TRBD1 matches at 8 bases. Germline CDR1 reads SGHDN; CDR2 reads FVKESK. This CDR3 is built from 20 residues. With 3 bases clipped from V and 2 bases from J, the junction kept 21 bases outside the gene matches. CDR3: CASSQSYRGTGSTIAYEQYF. CDR3 nucleotide sequence: TGTGCCAGCAGCCAGAGTTACAGGGGGACCGGGAGTACGATTGCCTACGAGCAGTACTTC.

This sequence joins TRBV6-6 and TRBJ2-7, with TRBD2 identical over 10 bases. The CDR3 contains 16 residues. After removal of 3 bases from V and 0 bases from J, the junction contained 5 bases not matched to a gene. Per the germline V gene, CDR1 is MNHNY and CDR2 is SVGAGI (reference sequence). The DNA for the CDR3 is TGTGCCAGCAGTTATATAGCGGGAGGAAACTCCTACGAGCAGTACTTC. Protein sequence: CASSYIAGGNSYEQYF.

This sequence joins TRBV29-1 and TRBJ2-7, with no clear D. CDR3 length: 16 amino acids. V was cut by 3 bases and J by 2 bases, with 20 bases left in between. Germline values: CDR1 SQVTM, CDR2 ANQGSEA. The CDR3 DNA is TGCAGCGTTGAGCTGCGGAGATACGTCCTGACCTACGAGCAGTACTTC. Translation: CSVELRRYVLTYEQYF.

This clone was picked up one time. The CDR3 DNA reads TGTGCCAGCTCAGGGACAGGATTCTCCTACGAGCAGTACTTC. Its translation: CASSGTGFSYEQYF. This chain uses TRBV18 with TRBJ2-7, with 8 bases lining up with TRBD1. The ends lost 5 bases at V and 0 bases at J; junction bases unmatched: 3. Germline CDR1 is KGHSH and CDR2 is LQKENI. The CDR3 has 14 residues.

The rearrangement links TRBV10-1 to TRBJ1-1, with D maybe TRBD1 (6 bases). Germline CDR1 WNHNN, CDR2 SYGVQD (reference sequence). This CDR3 has 15 residues. V dropped 0 bases and J dropped 3 bases, with 11 bases sitting between them. This chain's CDR3 is CASSESGAIYTEAFF. CDR3 coding DNA: TGCGCCAGCAGTGAGTCGGGGGCGATCTACACTGAAGCTTTCTTT.

The rearrangement uses TRBV5-1 and TRBJ2-1; weak D call: TRBD2 (6 bases). V lost 2 bases and J 8 bases, leaving 17 bases between the germline ends. The length of the CDR3 is 15 residues. Germline V lookup: CDR1 SGHRS, CDR2 YFSETQ. The CDR3 here is CASSLSLSGVYEQFF. The CDR3 DNA sequence: TGCGCCAGCAGCTTAAGTCTTTCGGGAGTATATGAGCAGTTCTTC.

The chain uses TRBV7-2 and TRBJ1-5; the D is unclear. The germline V gene has CDR1 SGHTA and CDR2 FQGNSA. The V end was cut by 3 bases, the J end by 12 bases, with 15 bases between. The CDR3 sequence is 13 residues long. CDR3 sequence (DNA): TGTGCCAGCAGCTTCGACACCGTCGGGAACCAGCATTTT. It encodes CASSFDTVGNQHF. The whole variable domain, filled in from reference TRBV7-2 and TRBJ1-5, reads GAGVSQSPSNKVTEKGKDVELRCDPISGHTALYWYRQSLGQGLEFLIYFQGNSAPDKSGLPSDRFSAERTGGSVSTLTIQRTQQEDSAVYLCASSFDTVGNQHFGDGTRLSIL.

The J gene is TRBJ2-3, the V gene TRBV12-2; TRBD2, the table's D call, lacks a check against the DNA. TRBV12-2 is reported as a pseudogene. This CDR3 contains 22 residues. The CDR3 DNA follows: TGTGCAAGTCGCACTACTCGCGGGAGGGCCGAGCCGTGCCGAACCTCCACAGATACGCAGTATTTT. It specifies CASRTTRGRAEPCRTSTDTQYF.

The chain is built from TRBV12-5 and TRBJ1-5; no clear D gene. The germline V gene encodes CDR1 LGHNT and CDR2 FRNRAP. V was cut by 0 bases and J by 4 bases, with 4 bases left in between. This CDR3 has 13 residues. This chain's CDR3 is CASGLVENQPQHF. Written as DNA, the CDR3 is TGTGCTAGTGGTTTGGTAGAGAATCAGCCCCAGCATTTT.

The chain carries TRBV6-1 and TRBJ2-7; 8 bases line up with TRBD1. In germline, CDR1 is MNHNS, CDR2 SASEGT. Trimming removed 2 bases from V and 3 bases from J; junction bases left unmatched: 9. The CDR3 loop spans 16 amino acids. CDR3 DNA: TGTGCCAGCAGTGAAAGTCCGACAGGGGCGATCTACGAGCAGTACTTC. It codes for CASSESPTGAIYEQYF.

The V call is TRBV12-2, the J call TRBJ1-4. TRBV12-2 is recorded as a pseudogene. The length of the CDR3 is 14 residues. CDR3 nucleotides: TGTGCAAGTCGAAGGGAGGGTGCAAATGAAAAACTGTTTTTT. Its protein product is CASRREGANEKLFF.

This clone was detected only once. The J gene is TRBJ2-7, the V gene TRBV4-1; 10 bases map to TRBD2. J gave up 6 bases and V 0 bases, and 5 bases lay outside the gene matches. Germline CDR1 and CDR2: MGHRA and YSYEKL. The CDR3 has 15 residues. The CDR3 loop is CASSQDRLAGLEQYF. The DNA for the CDR3 is TGCGCCAGCAGCCAAGATCGACTAGCGGGCCTCGAGCAGTACTTC.

The chain carries TRBV4-2 and TRBJ2-1, with TRBD2 matching 9 bases. The germline V gene has CDR1 LGHNA and CDR2 YNFKEQ. J gave up 5 bases and V 3 bases, and 8 bases lay outside the gene matches. The CDR3 covers 16 residues. The CDR3 DNA sequence: TGTGCCAGCAGCCACCTTTCGCTAGCGGGAAACAATGAGCAGTTCTTC. This codes for CASSHLSLAGNNEQFF.

This chain joins TRBV27 and TRBJ1-1, with no clear D. This CDR3 is 17 amino acids long. Trimming removed 4 bases from V and 4 bases from J, with 22 bases in between. CDR1 and CDR2 from the germline V gene are MNHEY and SMNVEV (reference sequence). The CDR3 spells CASSSPGREGLGTEAFF. The CDR3 bases are TGTGCCAGCAGTTCCCCGGGTCGGGAGGGCTTGGGCACTGAAGCTTTCTTT.

The chain links TRBV5-1 to TRBJ1-1, with D unresolved. This CDR3 is 12 amino acids long. Looked up from germline, CDR1 is SGHRS and CDR2 is YFSETQ. The V end lost 4 bases, the J end lost 7 bases, and 11 bases lay between the germline ends. CDR3 bases: TGCGCCAGCAGCACCAACTCGGGTGAAGCTTTCTTT. Amino acids: CASSTNSGEAFF.

This rearrangement joins TRBV4-2 to TRBJ1-5, with TRBD1 as a possible D gene (6 bases). Germline CDR1 reads LGHNA; CDR2 reads YNFKEQ. The CDR3 has 15 residues. V lost 2 bases and J 4 bases, leaving 12 bases between the germline ends. The CDR3 sequence is CASSQSGGQNQPQHF. The CDR3 region has the DNA TGTGCCAGCAGCCAATCCGGGGGGCAGAATCAGCCCCAGCATTTT.

The chain is built from TRBV5-1 and TRBJ2-5; D may be TRBD1 (6 bases). This CDR3 spans 14 amino acids. CDR1 is SGHRS and CDR2 is YFSETQ in the germline V gene. V lost 0 bases to trimming and J lost 1 base, with 7 bases between them. CDR3 loop: CASSLGQVQETQYF. The CDR3, as DNA: TGCGCCAGCAGCTTGGGACAGGTCCAAGAGACCCAGTACTTC.

This rearrangement joins TRBV19 to TRBJ2-3; 8 nucleotides line up with TRBD2. V shed 5 bases, J shed 0 bases, and the junction held 7 bases outside the gene matches. The CDR3 has 16 amino acids. The germline gives CDR1 LNHDA, CDR2 SQIVND (reference sequence). CDR3 amino acids: CASSSAGGSSTDTQYF. In nucleotides, the CDR3 is TGTGCCAGTAGTTCCGCGGGGGGTTCTAGCACAGATACGCAGTATTTT. The full variable domain, completed using reference TRBV19 and TRBJ2-3, is DGGITQSPKYLFRKEGQNVTLSCEQNLNHDAMYWYRQDPGQGLRLIYYSQIVNDFQKGDIAEGYSVSREKKESFPLTVTSAQKNPTAFYLCASSSAGGSSTDTQYFGPGTRLTVL.

The chain employs TRBV6-5 and TRBJ2-1, with TRBD1 as a possible D gene (6 bases). The CDR3 extends over 13 amino acids. CDR1 is MNHEY and CDR2 is SVGAGI in the germline V gene. V lost 5 bases to trimming and J lost 8 bases, with 13 bases between them. The CDR3: CASSPLGGDEQFF. DNA of the CDR3: TGTGCCAGCAGTCCTCTTGGGGGCGATGAGCAGTTCTTC.

CDR3 sequence reads: CASSAIFGSLTSHWYGYTF. In nucleotides, the CDR3 is TGTGCCAGTAGTGCCATTTTCGGGAGCCTTACCTCACATTGGTATGGCTACACCTTC. The V gene is TRBV19, the J gene TRBJ1-2; unclear D gene. This CDR3 spans 19 amino acids. Germline assignment: CDR1 LNHDA and CDR2 SQIVND (reference sequence). Trimming stripped 5 bases from V and 5 bases from J, with 30 bases between.